This record concerns one TCR beta chain sequence. Its antigen is currently unknown. From germline, CDR1 is KGHSH and CDR2 LQKENI. CDR3 length: 18 residues. The J segment lost 1 base and the V segment lost 3 bases, leaving 9 bases of the junction unmatched. Using immunoSEQ multiplex PCR, the repertoire was profiled, and TCRdb retains in-frame clones only, with some absent. The sample consists of roughly 20,000 clones, over 65% of them appearing once. These data are taken from a study of PD-1 blockade in classical Hodgkin lymphoma. The study, taken as a whole, reports: Healthy donors were reported to have higher baseline TCR diversity than newly diagnosed patients.

Described time point: cycle 4 day 1 (C4D1), after less than seven weeks of nivolumab. Every patient was affected by relapse after autologous stem cell transplantation, while exposure to brentuximab vedotin was not uniform. It was by magnetic negative selection that CD4+ T cells were purified from thawed PBMCs. The receptor was derived from a human donor with classical Hodgkin lymphoma. Sequencing was performed on CD4+ T cells from blood, taken before the fourth cycle of nivolumab. V and J are TRBV18 and TRBJ2-3, with 11 bases aligning to TRBD2. DNA of the CDR3: TGTGCCAGCTCACCGCTGACCCTAGCGGGAGGACGCACAGATACGCAGTATTTT. This encodes CASSPLTLAGGRTDTQYF. Combining the CDR3 with reference TRBV18 and TRBJ2-3 gives the whole variable domain NAGVMQNPRHLVRRRGQEARLRCSPMKGHSHVYWYRQLPEEGLKFMVYLQKENIIDESGMPKERFSAEFPKEGPSILRIQQVVRGDSAAYFCASSPLTLAGGRTDTQYFGPGTRLTVL.